These 30 T cell receptor beta chains came from one sample sequenced in a study of CD8+ T cells in alopecia areata. Reverse transcribed after extraction, RNA yielded cDNA as the sequencing template. The assay was immunoSEQ multiplex PCR, and TCRdb's table has in-frame clones only and misses some. The sample has approximately 120,000 clones, about 50% seen once; the top ten hold about 10%. The sequenced material came from NKG2D-low CD8+ T cells sorted from blood. The receptors originated from a human donor with alopecia areata.

This clone was counted between two and nine times. The chain has TRBV29-1 and TRBJ2-2; D is uncertain. The CDR3 covers 13 residues. Germline V lookup: CDR1 SQVTM, CDR2 ANQGSEA. The V end was cut by 7 bases, the J end by 2 bases, with 11 bases between. CDR3 amino acids: CSAPDLNTGELFF. Written as DNA, the CDR3 is TGCAGCGCGCCCGACTTAAACACCGGGGAGCTGTTTTTT.

In this sample, this clone turned up a few times. This chain connects TRBV29-1 to TRBJ2-1, with TRBD2 matching over 8 bases. Looked up from germline, CDR1 is SQVTM and CDR2 is ANQGSEA. The CDR3 loop spans 14 amino acids. Trimming took 4 bases from V and 7 from J; bases not matched to a gene: 9. The CDR3 coding sequence is TGCAGCGTTGGACTAGCGACTACGGGGAATGAGCAGTTCTTC. This translates into CSVGLATTGNEQFF.

This clone occurred a few times. This sequence joins TRBV28 and TRBJ1-5; D is unresolved. Trimming stripped 4 bases from V and 6 bases from J, with 10 bases between. In germline, CDR1 is MDHEN, CDR2 SYDVKM. There are 13 residues in the CDR3. The CDR3 spells CASSSPGGQPQHF. CDR3 bases: TGTGCCAGCAGTTCTCCTGGCGGTCAGCCCCAGCATTTT.

This clone was detected a few times. The V and J genes are TRBV14 and TRBJ2-5, with D uncertain. The germline V gene has CDR1 SGHDN and CDR2 FVKESK. V lost 0 bases, J lost 7 bases, and 3 bases lay in between. The length of the CDR3 is 11 residues. CDR3 in DNA: TGTGCCAGCAGCCAAGATGGGACCCAGTACTTC. Amino acid sequence: CASSQDGTQYF.

About this clone itself: Different DNA sequences within this sample yield the same CDR3. The chain carries TRBV5-1 and TRBJ2-1; D ambiguous. V lost 2 bases, J lost 8 bases, and 5 bases lay in between. Germline CDR1 reads SGHRS; CDR2 reads YFSETQ. This CDR3 spans 11 amino acids. The CDR3 protein is CASSLFDEQFF. The DNA for the CDR3 is TGCGCCAGCAGCTTATTCGATGAGCAGTTCTTC. Complete variable domain (other parts from reference TRBV5-1 and TRBJ2-1): KAGVTQTPRYLIKTRGQQVTLSCSPISGHRSVSWYQQTPGQGLQFLFEYFSETQRNKGNFPGRFSGRQFSNSRSEMNVSTLELGDSALYLCASSLFDEQFFGPGTRLTVL.

This clone has a single count. The chain links TRBV20-1 to TRBJ1-5; D gene uncertain. This CDR3 spans 11 amino acids. The ends were cut back, 3 bases at V and 5 bases at J, with 5 bases in the middle. From germline, CDR1 is DFQATT and CDR2 SNEGSKA (reference sequence). CDR3 nucleotide sequence: TGCAGTGCTAGTCCCGATCAGCCCCAGCATTTT. Translating it yields CSASPDQPQHF.

As regards this clone: The same CDR3 can be traced to other DNA sequences in this sample. The chain is built from TRBV4-1 and TRBJ2-5; no firm D call. The CDR3 length is 13 residues. Germline lookup yields CDR1 MGHRA and CDR2 YSYEKL. The V end lost 1 base, the J end lost 4 bases, and 7 bases lay between the germline ends. The CDR3 DNA reads TGCGCCAGCAGCCAAGGGGTTGCAGAGACCCAGTACTTC. Its protein product is CASSQGVAETQYF.

This clone was recorded a few times. The chain couples TRBV7-2 to TRBJ1-4; D is undetermined. V was cut by 6 bases and J by 3 bases, with 8 bases left in between. Germline assignment: CDR1 SGHTA and CDR2 FQGNSA. This CDR3 is built from 13 residues. CDR3 DNA: TGTGCCAGCAGTTCCGTCGCTAATGAAAAACTGTTTTTT. Its translation is CASSSVANEKLFF.

V usage is TRBV5-1 and J usage is TRBJ2-5; 7 nucleotides agree with TRBD1. Losses at the gene ends were 7 bases for V and 1 base for J; bases not matched to a gene: 4. CDR3 length: 13 amino acids. Germline V gene data show CDR1 as SGHRS and CDR2 as YFSETQ. CDR3 protein: CASAGDSQETQYF. The CDR3 DNA follows: TGCGCCAGCGCAGGGGACAGCCAAGAGACCCAGTACTTC.

The rearrangement joins TRBV4-1 to TRBJ2-1; 8 bases are shared with TRBD2. The CDR3 spans 12 residues. Germline lookup yields CDR1 MGHRA and CDR2 YSYEKL. V shed 1 base, J shed 14 bases, and the junction held 4 bases outside the gene matches. Here the CDR3 reads CASSQGQREKFF. In nucleotides, the CDR3 is TGCGCCAGCAGCCAAGGCCAGCGGGAGAAGTTCTTC.

The J gene is TRBJ2-7, the V gene TRBV30, with D possibly being TRBD2 (6 bases). The CDR3 is made up of 13 amino acids. Deletions cut 5 bases from V and 5 bases from J, with 16 bases between. Looked up from germline, CDR1 is GTSNPN and CDR2 is SVGIG (reference sequence). In nucleotides, the CDR3 is TGTGCCTGGGATACCGGGACTCACAACGAGCAGTACTTC. It codes for CAWDTGTHNEQYF.

The V call is TRBV4-1, the J call TRBJ2-7, with a possible D match to TRBD2 (6 bases). V was clipped by 1 base and J by 5 bases, with 9 bases between them. The germline gives CDR1 MGHRA, CDR2 YSYEKL. The CDR3 length is 13 residues. CDR3 sequence (DNA): TGCGCCAGCAGCCAAGCGGAGGGTAACGAGCAGTACTTC. It yields the protein CASSQAEGNEQYF.

V gene TRBV30 combines with J gene TRBJ2-7; maybe TRBD2 (6 bases). Germline values: CDR1 GTSNPN, CDR2 SVGIG (reference sequence). This CDR3 comprises 12 residues. V lost 3 bases and J 6 bases, leaving 12 bases between the germline ends. Here the CDR3 reads CAWSFAGGEQYF. CDR3 bases: TGTGCCTGGAGCTTTGCCGGGGGCGAGCAGTACTTC.

The gene calls are TRBV28 and TRBJ2-5, with D possibly being TRBD2 (5 bases). Germline assignment: CDR1 MDHEN and CDR2 SYDVKM. The CDR3 is made up of 13 amino acids. V was trimmed by 8 bases and J by 5 bases, leaving 15 bases between them. CDR3 amino acids: CASFSVEDETQYF. The CDR3 region has the DNA TGTGCCAGCTTTTCCGTGGAGGACGAGACCCAGTACTTC.

The chain carries TRBV29-1 and TRBJ2-7, with 9 nucleotides matching TRBD1. In germline, CDR1 is SQVTM, CDR2 ANQGSEA. The CDR3 has 13 amino acids. The trim removed 7 bases at V and 6 bases at J, leaving 10 bases unmatched. The CDR3 nucleotides are TGCAGCGCCGACCGGACAGGGGAAGGCGAGCAGTACTTC. Its translation: CSADRTGEGEQYF.

As DNA, the CDR3 is TGCAGCGTTGATCGGGGACAGATCAATGAGCAGTTCTTC. Translating gives CSVDRGQINEQFF. The gene calls are TRBV29-1 and TRBJ2-1; 7 bases fit TRBD1. The trim removed 3 bases at V and 6 bases at J, leaving 5 bases unmatched. Per germline, CDR1 SQVTM and CDR2 ANQGSEA. CDR3 length: 13 amino acids.

This clone occurred a few times. The chain is built from TRBV29-1 and TRBJ2-7; 7 bases are shared with TRBD1. Germline-derived CDR1 and CDR2 are SQVTM and ANQGSEA. The CDR3 loop spans 12 amino acids. Losses at the gene ends were 2 bases for V and 4 bases for J; bases not matched to a gene: 2. CDR3 DNA: TGCAGCGTTGAATTCAGGGGGTACGAGCAGTACTTC. The encoded protein is CSVEFRGYEQYF.

This clone was seen a few times. Distinct nucleotide sequences in the sample also encode this CDR3. The J gene is TRBJ2-1, the V gene TRBV27; D is ambiguous. The CDR3 contains 11 residues. Trimming pared 5 bases from V and 2 bases from J, leaving 1 base between. Germline loops: CDR1 MNHEY, CDR2 SMNVEV (reference sequence). The CDR3 DNA reads as TGTGCCAGCAGTACCTACAATGAGCAGTTCTTC. This translates into CASSTYNEQFF.

This chain joins TRBV5-4 and TRBJ2-7; no clear D. This CDR3 is 13 amino acids long. The V gene's germline CDR1 is SGHNT and CDR2 YYREEE (reference sequence). Between the trimmed V and J ends, which lost 7 bases and 0 bases, there was a span of 11 bases. This CDR3 is CASSLRSSYEQYF. DNA for the CDR3: TGTGCCAGCTCCCTGCGGAGCTCCTACGAGCAGTACTTC.

The gene calls are TRBV29-1 and TRBJ2-2; D gene uncertain. Germline V gene lookup returns CDR1 SQVTM and CDR2 ANQGSEA. Deletions cut 0 bases from V and 3 bases from J, with 8 bases between. This CDR3 comprises 14 residues. Here the CDR3 reads CSVEEGVDTGELFF. The CDR3 DNA is TGCAGCGTTGAAGAAGGAGTGGACACCGGGGAGCTGTTTTTT.

This clone has just a few counts. V gene TRBV27 combines with J gene TRBJ2-7; 10 bases align to TRBD1. Looked up from germline, CDR1 is MNHEY and CDR2 is SMNVEV (reference sequence). The CDR3 is made up of 14 amino acids. The trim removed 3 bases at V and 3 bases at J, leaving 2 bases unmatched. The CDR3, as DNA: TGTGCCAGCAGTTTGGGACAGGGGTTCTACGAGCAGTACTTC. Translation: CASSLGQGFYEQYF.

This sequence joins TRBV7-8 and TRBJ1-5; D is undetermined. From germline, CDR1 is SGHVS and CDR2 FQNEAQ. This CDR3 is built from 14 residues. Trimming took 2 bases from V and 6 from J, leaving 11 bases between them. CDR3 nucleotide sequence: TGTGCCAGCAGCTTAAATTGGGCCGGTCAGCCCCAGCATTTT. It codes for CASSLNWAGQPQHF.

The sample holds a few counts of this clone. The rearrangement links TRBV29-1 to TRBJ2-4, with D possibly TRBD2 on 5 matching bases. This CDR3 has 15 amino acids. CDR1 SQVTM and CDR2 ANQGSEA come from the germline V gene. V dropped 2 bases and J dropped 0 bases, with 11 bases sitting between them. Here the CDR3 reads CSVESAGQAKNIQYF. The CDR3 region has the DNA TGCAGCGTTGAATCGGCGGGCCAAGCCAAAAACATTCAGTACTTC.

The genes are TRBV27 and TRBJ1-1; D gene ambiguous. Trimming took off 6 bases at V and 1 base at J, with 12 bases between the two ends. CDR1 MNHEY and CDR2 SMNVEV come from the germline V gene (reference sequence). The CDR3 has 14 residues. CDR3 in amino acids: CASSLSWSNTEAFF. The CDR3 bases are TGTGCCAGCAGCCTGTCGTGGTCGAACACTGAAGCTTTCTTT.

This clone came up a few times. DNA for the CDR3: TGCAGCGTTGATCGCGGGAGAGGTACCGGGGAGCTGTTTTTT. It encodes CSVDRGRGTGELFF. The gene calls are TRBV29-1 and TRBJ2-2; 7 nucleotides align to TRBD2. This CDR3 contains 14 residues. In germline, CDR1 is SQVTM, CDR2 ANQGSEA. Trimming took 3 bases from V and 5 from J; bases not matched to a gene: 6.

This clone was seen a few times. A read error may account for a junction end that differs from germline. Here the CDR3 DNA reads TGCAGTGCCACTCCTTTGGGAGGGGACTTC. This gives the protein CSATPLGGDF. The chain is built from TRBV20-1 and TRBJ2-7; 7 bases align to TRBD2. This CDR3 has 10 residues. Germline values: CDR1 DFQATT, CDR2 SNEGSKA (reference sequence).

The sample holds one count of this clone. The chain links TRBV30 to TRBJ2-1; TRBD2 might be the D (5 bases). V was trimmed by 1 base and J by 13 bases, leaving 11 bases between them. CDR1 is GTSNPN and CDR2 is SVGIG in the germline V gene (reference sequence). The CDR3 totals 11 residues. The CDR3 loop is CAWSEGARQFF. The CDR3 DNA is TGTGCCTGGAGTGAGGGAGCCCGTCAGTTCTTC.

This clone was found once. This chain joins TRBV15 and TRBJ2-1; possibly TRBD2 for D (5 bases). CDR3 length: 12 amino acids. The V and J ends lost 8 bases and 7 bases respectively, with 12 bases between them. Germline CDR1 reads LNHNV; CDR2 reads YYDKDF (reference sequence). CDR3 nucleotides: TGTGCCACCGGCGGCGGGTGGAATGAGCAGTTCTTC. Protein product: CATGGGWNEQFF.

This clone was seen a handful of times. This sequence joins TRBV29-1 and TRBJ1-2; no clear D gene. The germline CDR1 and CDR2 sequences are SQVTM and ANQGSEA. This CDR3 comprises 14 residues. The V gene lost 0 bases and the J gene lost 2 bases, with 10 bases spanning the gap. For the CDR3, the DNA is TGCAGCGTTGAAGATCTCGTCGGGAACTATGGCTACACCTTC. It translates to CSVEDLVGNYGYTF.

V usage is TRBV30 and J usage is TRBJ2-1; 8 bases map to TRBD1. The CDR3 contains 16 residues. The germline CDR1 and CDR2 sequences are GTSNPN and SVGIG (reference sequence). The V and J ends lost 1 base and 9 bases, in that order; junction bases with no gene match: 14. This CDR3 reads CAWSGTGTGESSEQFF. CDR3 DNA: TGTGCCTGGAGTGGCACCGGGACAGGAGAGTCGAGTGAGCAGTTCTTC.